This TCR beta chain was sequenced for a study of T cells in Graves' hyperthyroidism and ophthalmopathy. RNA transcripts were the template for amplifying TCR beta CDR3 regions. The HTBI primer set served for first-round RT-PCR of the TCR CDR3. TCRdb analysed the multiplex PCR reads with MiXCR anew, one entry per CDR3 protein. The sample holds hundreds of thousands of distinct CDR3 sequences, 30% to 40% seen once. V was clipped by 6 bases and J by 5 bases, with 17 bases between them. The length of the CDR3 is 15 residues. This clonotype was recorded many times. This rearrangement joins TRBV12-3 or TRBV12-4 to TRBJ1-5; D perhaps matches TRBD1 (5 bases). Sequenced sample: blood. This clonotype originated in a woman aged 40 to 55 with Graves' hyperthyroidism. The CDR3 DNA is TGTGCCAGCAGCCCTACCATGAGGGGCGATCAGCCCCAGCATTTT. Its translation is CASSPTMRGDQPQHF.